This T cell receptor (beta chain) was obtained from a study of T-cell reconstitution after alpha-beta-depleted transplantation in children (dated by TCRdb to 2016 to 2017). For context, the study as a whole: Using TCR repertoire profiling, the study quantitatively followed how T-cell immune reconstitution unfolded in children after TCRalphabeta/CD19-depleted allogeneic hematopoietic cell transplantation.

The sample's treatment or condition label, decoded: allogeneic hematopoietic cell transplantation with graft depleted of TCRalphabeta T cells and CD19 B cells. The children who served as transplant recipients had been given grafts of TCRalphabeta/CD19-depleted allogeneic hematopoietic cells. The library was produced with PCR. Sequencer: Illumina HiSeq 2500. To normalize quantification of the TCRbeta repertoire, the TCR libraries were built with molecular barcoding that relied on unique molecular identifiers. Through fastp at Q25 and MiXCR, TCRdb rebuilt clones from the public reads, retaining in-frame beta chains. Here each entry gathers all rows of one CDR3 protein and keeps the most common genes and DNA. For this sample there are about 190,000 distinct CDR3 sequences; 11% appear just once. Approximately 13% of the sample is taken by the ten largest. Study-wide conclusions, independent of this receptor: In some patients, high TCRbeta diversity at day 60 was attributed to recipient T cells and intrathymic progenitors that had survived conditioning. Over subsequent months, a decline in hyperexpanded clone frequencies was noted, and after one year, T-cell counts and TCRbeta diversity were mostly ascribed to newly produced T cells. The apparently early recovery of alphabetaT-cell counts about two months after transplant reportedly depended on only several hundred rapidly expanded clones that came from non-depleted graft cells.

After removal of 3 bases from V and 4 bases from J, the junction retains 2 bases not matched to a gene. According to the germline V gene, CDR1 reads KGHSH and CDR2 reads LQKENI. The CDR3 numbers 14 residues from cysteine through phenylalanine. Only the CDR3 DNA is retained, 42 bases long and in frame from the first base. In its sample, this clonotype was seen many times. The target of this receptor is not known. Qualities for individual bases were not recorded, and no much larger clone is one base off. This chain joins TRBV18 to TRBJ2-1; 8 bases in the middle match TRBD1. The receptor's source is a boy between 2 and 10 years old with acute myeloid leukemia, due to receive a stem cell transplant. The specimen was PBMCs, collected before TCRalphabeta/CD19-depleted stem cell transplant. The DNA is as follows: TGTGCCAGCTCACCGTACAGGGGGTACAATGAGCAGTTCTTC. The resulting protein is CASSPYRGYNEQFF.